A selection of T cell receptor beta chains follows, all from one sample in a study of blood T cell repertoires in COVID-19. The protocol was immunoSEQ multiplex PCR, while the TCRdb copy is restricted to in-frame clones and leaves out a portion. The sample comprises approximately 250,000 clones, approximately 85% of which are singletons, and 0.75% to 1% rests with the top ten. The sample taken for sequencing was PBMCs or T cells enriched from blood (not recorded which). The source of these receptors is a woman under 40 who had recovered from COVID-19. The conserved cysteine and the conserved F or W are not part of the CDR3 here.

>TRBJ1-5|12|TRBV5-5
ASSRVYSNQPQH
>TRBJ1-2|9|TRBV9
ASGGGVGYT
>TRBJ1-5|11|TRBV18
ASSGQRNQPQH
>TRBJ2-3|13|TRBV28
ASSLSLAGVHTQY
>TRBJ2-3|12|TRBV3-1/TRBV3-2
ASSQDRGGDTQY
>TRBJ2-4|18|TRBV23-1
ASGKREDWLSRQAKNIQY
>TRBJ1-1|11|TRBV2
ASSLYRNTEAF
>TRBJ2-1|12|TRBV18
ASSPAGWDNEQF
>TRBJ2-2|13|TRBV2
ASSDSGARTGELF
>TRBJ2-2|12|TRBV28
ASSPLGGTGELF
>TRBJ2-5|13|TRBV28
ASSFFGGAGETQY
>TRBJ1-4|13|TRBV14
ASSLRRGEGEKLF
>TRBJ1-3|17|TRBV10-3
AISETAGRHSSSGNTIY
>TRBJ2-7|12|TRBV21-1
ASGPDTSRYEQY
>TRBJ1-2|12|TRBV3-1/TRBV3-2
ASSQGDRAYGYT
>TRBJ1-2|13|TRBV18
ASSFATGSNYGYT
>TRBJ2-5|14|TRBV2
ASSEGGGGFLETQY
>TRBJ2-5|11|TRBV7-2
ATLRGLEETQY
>TRBJ1-2|10|TRBV28
ASSSTGEGYT
>TRBJ2-7|13|TRBV9
ASSLTGTSTYEQY
>TRBJ2-1|12|TRBV7-2
ASSLDGLYNEQF
>TRBJ2-5|13|TRBV9
ASSVSGGSQETQY
>TRBJ1-2|12|TRBV15
ATSGGQGEYGYT
>TRBJ1-2|15|TRBV7-9
ASSPHRGGVGDYGYT